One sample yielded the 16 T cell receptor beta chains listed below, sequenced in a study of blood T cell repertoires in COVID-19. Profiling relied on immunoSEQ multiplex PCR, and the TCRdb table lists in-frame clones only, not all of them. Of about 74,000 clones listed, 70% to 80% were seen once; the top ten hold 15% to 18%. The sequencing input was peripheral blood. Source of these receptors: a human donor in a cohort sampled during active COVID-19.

CDR3 coding DNA: TGTGCCAGCAGAGGGGCAGGGAACACCGGGGAGCTGTTTTTT. It encodes CASRGAGNTGELFF. The chain combines TRBV25-1 with TRBJ2-2; a possible D gene is TRBD1 (5 bases). The CDR3 has 14 amino acids. Germline V lookup: CDR1 MGHDK, CDR2 SYGVNS. V was cut by 6 bases and J by 1 base, with 9 bases left in between.

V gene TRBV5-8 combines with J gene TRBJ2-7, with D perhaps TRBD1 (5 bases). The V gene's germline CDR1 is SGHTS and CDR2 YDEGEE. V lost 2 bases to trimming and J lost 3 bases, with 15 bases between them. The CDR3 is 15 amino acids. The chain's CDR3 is CASSFGGRQYYEQYF. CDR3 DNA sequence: TGTGCCAGCAGCTTTGGTGGTAGACAGTACTACGAGCAGTACTTC.

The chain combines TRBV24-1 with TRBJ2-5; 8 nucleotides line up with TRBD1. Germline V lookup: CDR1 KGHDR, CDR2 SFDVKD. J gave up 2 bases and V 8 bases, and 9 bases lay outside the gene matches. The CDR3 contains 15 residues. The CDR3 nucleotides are TGTGCCACCAACTCCGGGACAGGTGATCAAGAGACCCAGTACTTC. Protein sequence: CATNSGTGDQETQYF.

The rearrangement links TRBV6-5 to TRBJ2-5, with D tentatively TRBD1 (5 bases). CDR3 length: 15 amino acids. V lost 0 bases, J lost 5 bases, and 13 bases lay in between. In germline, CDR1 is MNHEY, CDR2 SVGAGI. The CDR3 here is CASSYSRNKGETQYF. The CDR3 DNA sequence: TGTGCCAGCAGTTACTCCCGGAACAAGGGGGAGACCCAGTACTTC.

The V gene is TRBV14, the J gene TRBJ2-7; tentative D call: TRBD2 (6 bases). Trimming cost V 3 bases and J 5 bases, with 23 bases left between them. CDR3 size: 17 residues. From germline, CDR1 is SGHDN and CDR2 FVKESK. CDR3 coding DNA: TGTGCCAGCAGCCACAAGAGAGGGACTGGCGCAAAGAACGAGCAGTACTTC. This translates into CASSHKRGTGAKNEQYF. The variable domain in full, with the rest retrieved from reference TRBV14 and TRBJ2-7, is EAGVTQFPSHSVIEKGQTVTLRCDPISGHDNLYWYRRVMGKEIKFLLHFVKESKQDESGMPNNRFLAERTGGTYSTLKVQPAELEDSGVYFCASSHKRGTGAKNEQYFGPGTRLTVT.

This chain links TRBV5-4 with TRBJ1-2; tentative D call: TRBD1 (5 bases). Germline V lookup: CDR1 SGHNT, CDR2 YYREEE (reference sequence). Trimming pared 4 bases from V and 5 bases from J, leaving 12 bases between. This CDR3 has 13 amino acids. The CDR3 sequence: CASSPAGGYGYTF. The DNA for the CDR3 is TGTGCCAGCAGCCCGGCGGGGGGATATGGCTACACCTTC.

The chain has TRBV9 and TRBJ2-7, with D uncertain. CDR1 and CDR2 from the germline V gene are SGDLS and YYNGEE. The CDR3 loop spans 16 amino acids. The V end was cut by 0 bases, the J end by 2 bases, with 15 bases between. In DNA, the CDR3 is TGTGCCAGCAGCGTAGTAAATATGGCCCCACCCTACGAGCAGTACTTC. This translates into CASSVVNMAPPYEQYF.

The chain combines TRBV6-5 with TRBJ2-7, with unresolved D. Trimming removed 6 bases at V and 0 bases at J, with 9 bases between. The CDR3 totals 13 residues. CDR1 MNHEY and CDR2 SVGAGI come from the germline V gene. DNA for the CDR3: TGTGCCAGCAGCCCCCCCGGCTCCTACGAGCAGTACTTC. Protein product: CASSPPGSYEQYF.

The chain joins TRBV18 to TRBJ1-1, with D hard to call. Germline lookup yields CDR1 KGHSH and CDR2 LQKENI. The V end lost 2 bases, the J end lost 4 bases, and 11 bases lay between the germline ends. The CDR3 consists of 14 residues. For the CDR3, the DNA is TGTGCCAGCTCACCAATGAGGGAAGGCACTGAAGCTTTCTTT. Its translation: CASSPMREGTEAFF.

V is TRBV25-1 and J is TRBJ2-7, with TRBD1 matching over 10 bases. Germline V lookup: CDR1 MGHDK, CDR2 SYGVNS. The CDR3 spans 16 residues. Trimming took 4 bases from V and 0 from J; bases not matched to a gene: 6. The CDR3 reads CASSGGDRGNSYEQYF. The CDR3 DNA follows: TGTGCCAGCAGTGGGGGGGACAGGGGTAACTCCTACGAGCAGTACTTC.

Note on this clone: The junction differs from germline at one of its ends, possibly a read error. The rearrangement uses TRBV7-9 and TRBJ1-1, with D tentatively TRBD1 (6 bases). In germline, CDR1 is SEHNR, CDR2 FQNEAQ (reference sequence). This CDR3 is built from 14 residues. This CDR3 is CASSVAGQTTEAFF. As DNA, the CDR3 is TGTGCCAGCAGCGTAGCCGGACAGACCACTGAAGCTTTCTTT.

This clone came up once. CDR3: CASSPWREARTGELFF. In nucleotides, the CDR3 is TGTGCCAGCTCACCCTGGCGGGAGGCAAGAACCGGGGAGCTGTTTTTT. The genes are TRBV18 and TRBJ2-2; TRBD2 matches 8 bases. The trim removed 3 bases at V and 5 bases at J, leaving 8 bases unmatched. The length of the CDR3 is 16 residues. Germline V lookup: CDR1 KGHSH, CDR2 LQKENI.

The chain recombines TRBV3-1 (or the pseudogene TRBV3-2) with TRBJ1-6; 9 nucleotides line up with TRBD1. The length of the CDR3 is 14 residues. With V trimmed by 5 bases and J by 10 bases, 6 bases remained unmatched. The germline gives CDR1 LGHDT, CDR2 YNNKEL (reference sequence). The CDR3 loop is CASSVGQGRSPLHF. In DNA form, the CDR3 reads TGTGCCAGCAGCGTCGGACAGGGGCGATCACCCCTCCACTTT.

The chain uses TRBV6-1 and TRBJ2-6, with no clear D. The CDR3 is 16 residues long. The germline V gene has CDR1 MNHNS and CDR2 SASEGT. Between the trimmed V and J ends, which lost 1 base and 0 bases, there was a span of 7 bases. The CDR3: CASSEVLASGANVLTF. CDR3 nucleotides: TGTGCCAGCAGTGAAGTGTTGGCCTCTGGGGCCAACGTCCTGACTTTC.

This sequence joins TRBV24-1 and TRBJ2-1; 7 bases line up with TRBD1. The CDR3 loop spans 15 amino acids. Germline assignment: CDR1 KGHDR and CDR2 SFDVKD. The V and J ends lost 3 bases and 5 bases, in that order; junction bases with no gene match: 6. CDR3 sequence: CATSDRTGWDNEQFF. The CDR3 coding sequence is TGTGCCACCAGTGATCGGACAGGATGGGACAATGAGCAGTTCTTC.

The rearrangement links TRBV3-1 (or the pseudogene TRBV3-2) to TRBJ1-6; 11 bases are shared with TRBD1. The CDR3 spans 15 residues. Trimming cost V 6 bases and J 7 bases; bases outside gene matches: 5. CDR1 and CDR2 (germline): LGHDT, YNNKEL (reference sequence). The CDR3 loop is CASRDRGLGNSPLHF. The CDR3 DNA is TGTGCCAGCAGGGACAGGGGGCTGGGGAATTCACCCCTCCACTTT.